The following is a T cell receptor (beta chain) sequence with its context. Its antigen is still unknown. Sequencing used immunoSEQ multiplex PCR; TCRdb keeps in-frame clones, though not all of them. The sample records around 110,000 clones, 93% being singletons. This entry is derived from a study of T cell responses to AZD1222 COVID-19 vaccine. Across the whole study: Second doses that came at about 4 or about 12 weeks were put together.

Whole-study findings and limits: Mapped onto spike, vaccine-associated CD4 TCRs spanned it and were dominant at 160-218 and 743-854.

The starting material was peripheral blood, obtained on day 0 of AZD1222 vaccination. This TCR was recovered from an adult in good health.

This CDR3 is CASSLDRVGSTEAFF. In DNA, the CDR3 is TGTGCCAGCAGCCTTGACAGGGTGGGTAGCACTGAAGCTTTCTTT. V is TRBV28 and J is TRBJ1-1; 7 bases align to TRBD1. CDR1 and CDR2 (germline): MDHEN, SYDVKM. J was trimmed by 4 bases and V by 6 bases; bases with no gene match: 11. CDR3 size: 15 residues.